The rows below give T cell receptor beta chains drawn from one sample of a study of blood T cell repertoires in COVID-19. Profiled with immunoSEQ multiplex PCR; TCRdb holds only in-frame clones, not every one. The profile shows 200,000 to 300,000 clones, about 90% of them singletons. The source material was peripheral blood. The source of these receptors is a man aged 25 to 45 with COVID-19, enrolled during active disease. Both conserved end residues are part of each CDR3. The D gene is left open where the match is weak. Clone size is shown for a subset of rows, as once, few, many or a class of expanded clone.

TGTGCCAGCAGCACCCCCGGGACAGCGAGCTCCTACGAGCAGTACTTC,CASSTPGTASSYEQYF,TRBD1,TRBV5-6,.,TRBJ2-7
TGTGCCAGCAGTATGGACAGGGGTAATCAGCCCCAGCATTTT,CASSMDRGNQPQHF,TRBD1,TRBV6-5,.,TRBJ1-5
TGTGCCAGTAAACGAGCGGGGCGGAGCCAAGAGACCCAGTACTTC,CASKRAGRSQETQYF,TRBD2,TRBV19,.,TRBJ2-5
TGTGCCAGCAGCGTAGCGGTTAGCGGGGGGCGGTTCAATGAGCAGTTCTTC,CASSVAVSGGRFNEQFF,TRBD2,TRBV9,.,TRBJ2-1
TGTGCCAGCAGCTTAGAAAGAGGACTAGCGGACCAAGAGACCCAGTACTTC,CASSLERGLADQETQYF,TRBD2,TRBV11-2,once,TRBJ2-5
TGTGCCAGCAGCTCGGTCGGACAGACTTATGGCTACACCTTC,CASSSVGQTYGYTF,.,TRBV5-4,.,TRBJ1-2
TGTGCCAGCAGTTGGACAGGGGGCTCTGGCTACACCTTC,CASSWTGGSGYTF,TRBD1,TRBV6-5,.,TRBJ1-2
TGCGCCAGCAGCCAAGAGGGGCCGAGCTCCTACAATGAGCAGTTCTTC,CASSQEGPSSYNEQFF,.,TRBV4-1,few,TRBJ2-1
TGTGCCAGCAGCCAAAAAACGACGGGACAGGGGGATGAAAAACTGTTTTTT,CASSQKTTGQGDEKLFF,TRBD1,TRBV4-2,.,TRBJ1-4
TGTGCCTGGAGTGCGGACAGGGACTATGGCTACACCTTC,CAWSADRDYGYTF,TRBD1,TRBV30,.,TRBJ1-2
TGTGCCAGTACCATAGGGGGCAGGACCGCTAACTATGGCTACACCTTC,CASTIGGRTANYGYTF,TRBD1,TRBV19,once,TRBJ1-2